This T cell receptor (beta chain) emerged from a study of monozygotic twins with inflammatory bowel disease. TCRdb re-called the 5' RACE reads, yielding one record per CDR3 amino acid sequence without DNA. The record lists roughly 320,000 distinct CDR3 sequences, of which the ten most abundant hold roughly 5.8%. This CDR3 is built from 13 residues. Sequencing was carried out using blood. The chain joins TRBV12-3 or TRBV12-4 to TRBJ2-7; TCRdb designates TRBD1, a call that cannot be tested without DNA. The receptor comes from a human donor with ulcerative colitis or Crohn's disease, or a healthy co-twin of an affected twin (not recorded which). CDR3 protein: CASTGWSFYEQYF.